Listed below are T cell receptor beta chains from one sample, sequenced in a study of CD8 T cells in Susac syndrome. A single record per CDR3 protein comes from TCRdb applying MiXCR to the immunoSEQ multiplex PCR reads. Of 200,000 or so distinct CDR3 sequences in the sample, about 90% were seen once. The specimen sequenced was CD8+ T cells from PBMCs. All receptors derive from a human donor with multiple sclerosis. Each CDR3 is given with its conserved first and last residue. The D gene is left open where the match is weak. Size values are once, few and many counts, or a class for expanded clones, and some rows have none.

>-|TRBJ2-7|TRBV30|TRBD1
CAWSGGTGYEQYF
TGTGCCTGGAGTGGGGGGACAGGGTACGAGCAGTACTTC
>once|TRBJ1-4|TRBV5-1|-
CASSLVLGTNEKLFF
TGCGCCAGCAGCTTGGTGTTGGGGACTAATGAAAAACTGTTTTTT
>-|TRBJ2-1|TRBV30|TRBD2
CAWNPSGVGEQFF
TGTGCCTGGAACCCTAGCGGGGTGGGTGAGCAGTTCTTC
>-|TRBJ2-5|TRBV29-1|-
CSVRRGETQYF
TGCAGCGTGAGGAGGGGCGAGACCCAGTACTTC
>-|TRBJ2-3|TRBV2|-
CATLKRGTRGDTQYF
TGTGCCACCTTGAAACGGGGGACCCGGGGAGATACGCAGTATTTT
>-|TRBJ2-7|TRBV20-1|TRBD1
CSARDLTGDPYEQYF
TGCAGTGCTAGAGATCTGACAGGGGACCCCTACGAGCAGTACTTC
>-|TRBJ2-1|TRBV19|-
CASSMRGGVVEQFF
TGTGCCAGTAGTATGAGAGGGGGGGTTGTTGAGCAGTTCTTC
>-|TRBJ2-2|TRBV2|-
CASSEQSDDPAGTGELFF
TGTGCCAGCAGTGAACAATCGGACGATCCCGCGGGTACCGGGGAGCTGTTTTTT
>-|TRBJ2-7|TRBV29-1|-
CSSRHPWAVGYEQYF
TGCAGCTCTCGCCACCCCTGGGCGGTCGGCTACGAGCAGTACTTC
>-|TRBJ1-2|TRBV6-5|-
CASSYPTGPGILADGYTF
TGTGCCAGCAGTTACCCCACCGGTCCGGGAATTTTGGCGGATGGCTACACCTTC
>-|TRBJ1-2|TRBV15|-
CATSRDRGKNYGYTF
TGTGCCACCAGCAGAGATCGAGGGAAGAACTATGGCTACACCTTC
>-|TRBJ2-1|TRBV12-3/TRBV12-4|-
CASSFGSGGQFF
TGTGCCAGCAGTTTTGGGTCCGGTGGGCAGTTCTTC
>-|TRBJ2-1|TRBV4-3|TRBD2
CASRPTSGRSDEQFF
TGCGCCAGCAGACCAACTAGCGGGAGAAGCGATGAGCAGTTCTTC
>-|TRBJ2-2|TRBV9|TRBD2
CASSGTASGSSNTGELFF
TGTGCCAGCAGCGGCACGGCTAGCGGTAGCTCTAACACCGGGGAGCTGTTTTTT
>once|TRBJ2-3|TRBV7-9|TRBD2
CASSPHPLAGATDTQYF
TGTGCCAGCAGCCCTCACCCCCTAGCGGGAGCCACAGATACGCAGTATTTT
>-|TRBJ1-5|TRBV6-5|-
CASSYSQFSGQPQHF
TGTGCCAGCAGTTACTCGCAGTTCAGCGGTCAGCCCCAGCATTTT
>-|TRBJ2-7|TRBV4-1|-
CASSQGQLSYEQYF
TGCGCCAGCAGCCAAGGACAACTCTCCTACGAGCAGTACTTC
>-|TRBJ2-1|TRBV5-4|TRBD2
CASSRQGTSGTNEQFF
TGTGCCAGCAGCCGACAAGGGACTAGCGGAACTAATGAGCAGTTCTTC
>-|TRBJ2-5|TRBV5-1|-
CASSLTGTRGETQYF
TGCGCCAGCAGCTTAACCGGGACGCGAGGAGAGACCCAGTACTTC
>-|TRBJ2-3|TRBV2|-
CASSEAGREFTDTQYF
TGTGCCAGCAGTGAAGCTGGGCGGGAATTTACAGATACGCAGTATTTT
>-|TRBJ2-1|TRBV9|-
CASRGMNEQFF
TGTGCCAGCAGGGGGATGAATGAGCAGTTCTTC
>-|TRBJ2-7|TRBV27|-
CASSLKGTLYEQYF
TGTGCCAGCAGTTTAAAGGGGACACTTTACGAGCAGTACTTC
>-|TRBJ2-7|TRBV27|TRBD2
CASSPILAGGPVEQYF
TGTGCCAGCAGCCCAATACTAGCGGGAGGGCCGGTAGAGCAGTACTTC
>-|TRBJ1-5|TRBV7-9|TRBD1
CASSLDRGVGQPQHF
TGTGCCAGCAGCTTAGACAGGGGGGTTGGACAGCCCCAGCATTTT
>-|TRBJ2-7|TRBV4-3|-
CASSLGPHDREQYF
TGCGCCAGCAGCCTCGGCCCCCATGATCGCGAGCAGTACTTC
>-|TRBJ2-7|TRBV27|-
CASSFGAYYEQYF
TGTGCCAGCTCCTTTGGAGCCTACTACGAGCAGTACTTC
>few|TRBJ1-1|TRBV19|-
CASSETVNTEAFF
TGTGCCAGTAGCGAGACAGTAAACACTGAAGCTTTCTTT
>-|TRBJ2-2|TRBV7-2|-
CASSPVDGELFF
TGTGCCAGCAGCCCCGTTGATGGGGAGCTGTTTTTT
>-|TRBJ1-2|TRBV15|-
CATSTRPGQFNYGYTF
TGTGCCACCAGCACACGGCCAGGACAGTTTAACTATGGCTACACCTTC
>-|TRBJ2-1|TRBV5-1|-
CASSLGGSSEQFF
TGCGCCAGCAGCTTGGGGGGGAGCAGTGAGCAGTTCTTC
>-|TRBJ1-1|TRBV11-3|-
CASSSTLGDTEAFF
TGTGCCAGCAGCTCAACTCTGGGGGACACTGAAGCTTTCTTT
>few|TRBJ2-1|TRBV6-6|TRBD2
CASSPSGHDNEQFF
TGTGCCAGCAGTCCTAGCGGCCACGACAATGAGCAGTTCTTC
>-|TRBJ1-6|TRBV4-3|-
CASSQDRSGNSPLHF
TGCGCCAGCAGCCAAGATCGGTCAGGGAATTCACCCCTCCACTTT
>-|TRBJ1-1|TRBV4-1|-
CASSLETGIMNTEAFF
TGCGCCAGCAGCCTAGAGACAGGTATCATGAACACTGAAGCTTTCTTT
>-|TRBJ2-1|TRBV21-1|-
CASRNEQFF
TGTGCCAGCAGAAATGAGCAGTTCTTC
>-|TRBJ2-7|TRBV19|TRBD2
CASGLAGSREQYF
TGTGCCAGTGGACTAGCGGGATCACGCGAGCAGTACTTC
>-|TRBJ2-2|TRBV3-1|TRBD2
CASSMTSVPANTGELFF
TGTGCCAGCAGCATGACTAGCGTGCCCGCGAACACCGGGGAGCTGTTTTTT
>once|TRBJ1-3|TRBV24-1|-
CATSDSQGDENTIYF
TGTGCCACCAGTGATTCACAGGGAGACGAAAACACCATATATTTT
>-|TRBJ1-4|TRBV7-9|-
CASSFATANEKLFF
TGTGCCAGCAGCTTTGCCACGGCTAATGAAAAACTGTTTTTT
>-|TRBJ2-5|TRBV4-2|TRBD2
CASSQIAGGPSRETQYF
TGTGCCAGCAGCCAAATAGCGGGGGGGCCTAGTAGAGAGACCCAGTACTTC
>-|TRBJ2-2|TRBV3-1|-
CASSPWGGELFF
TGTGCCAGCAGCCCGTGGGGCGGGGAGCTGTTTTTT
>-|TRBJ1-2|TRBV25-1|-
CASSETGYGYTF
TGTGCCAGCAGTGAAACGGGCTATGGCTACACCTTC
>-|TRBJ2-1|TRBV14|-
CASSQQGFYNEQFF
TGTGCCAGCAGCCAACAGGGGTTCTACAATGAGCAGTTCTTC
>-|TRBJ2-6|TRBV7-8|TRBD2
CASGHSGRRSGANVLTF
TGTGCCAGCGGGCATAGCGGGAGGCGCTCTGGGGCCAACGTCCTGACTTTC
>-|TRBJ1-1|TRBV6-6|-
CASRGSQGPNTEAFF
TGTGCCAGCAGGGGGTCTCAGGGCCCGAACACTGAAGCTTTCTTT
>-|TRBJ1-5|TRBV7-9|-
CASSNLGQPQHF
TGTGCCAGCAGCAATCTTGGTCAGCCCCAGCATTTT
>-|TRBJ2-1|TRBV7-9|TRBD2
CASGSIQREELDEQFF
TGTGCCAGCGGTAGTATTCAGCGGGAGGAACTAGATGAGCAGTTCTTC
>-|TRBJ2-1|TRBV6-5|TRBD2
CASSYSTSGEYNEQFF
TGTGCCAGCAGTTACTCGACAAGCGGGGAGTACAATGAGCAGTTCTTC